A selection of T cell receptor beta chains follows, all from one sample in a study of PD-1 blockade in classical Hodgkin lymphoma. Here immunoSEQ multiplex PCR was the method, and the copy in TCRdb shows in-frame clones only, minus some. The data contain about 21,000 clones, approximately 88% of them singletons. The sample in question was CD8+ T cells from blood, obtained before the fourth cycle of nivolumab. All receptors come from a human donor with classical Hodgkin lymphoma. Both conserved end residues are part of each CDR3. A D gene is named only where the DNA matches it firmly. The size entry is marked missing in some rows and otherwise reads once, few, many or a size class.

abundance	v_gene	d_gene	j_gene	CDR3aa	CDR3nt
.	TRBV6-4	.	TRBJ1-1	CASKGRSNTEAFF	TGTGCCAGCAAAGGGAGATCCAACACTGAAGCTTTCTTT
.	TRBV5-1	.	TRBJ1-1	CASSLADGGTEAFF	TGCGCCAGCAGCTTGGCGGATGGGGGAACTGAAGCTTTCTTT
.	TRBV7-2	.	TRBJ1-4	CASSLRSGRVNEKLFF	TGTGCCAGCAGCTTACGATCCGGACGGGTTAATGAAAAACTGTTTTTT
.	TRBV10-2	.	TRBJ2-7	CASSEGSEQYF	TGCGCCAGCAGTGAAGGGTCTGAGCAGTACTTC
.	TRBV6-6	.	TRBJ2-7	CASSFAGSSYEQYF	TGTGCCAGCAGTTTCGCAGGGAGCTCCTACGAGCAGTACTTC
.	TRBV19	TRBD1	TRBJ2-1	CASTLGDRGANEQFF	TGTGCCAGTACCCTGGGGGACAGGGGAGCAAATGAGCAGTTCTTC
few	TRBV7-9	TRBD1	TRBJ2-2	CASSPRDRTNTGELFF	TGTGCCAGCAGCCCCCGGGACAGAACGAACACCGGGGAGCTGTTTTTT
.	TRBV27	.	TRBJ2-7	CASSRSTGFYEQYF	TGTGCCAGCAGTCGATCGACAGGCTTCTACGAGCAGTACTTC
.	TRBV11-2	.	TRBJ2-7	CASSLKTGYEQYF	TGTGCCAGCAGCCTCAAAACAGGCTACGAGCAGTACTTC
.	TRBV5-4	.	TRBJ2-2	CASSFERDGLGGELFF	TGTGCCAGCAGCTTCGAAAGGGACGGGCTGGGCGGGGAGCTGTTTTTT
.	TRBV6-5	.	TRBJ2-7	CASSYPRGINSYEQYF	TGTGCCAGCAGTTACCCCAGGGGCATCAACTCCTACGAGCAGTACTTC
.	TRBV2	.	TRBJ1-1	CASSDRDGNTEAFF	TGTGCCAGCAGCGACCGGGACGGGAACACTGAAGCTTTCTTT
.	TRBV4-2	.	TRBJ2-7	CASSQVGLPYEQYF	TGTGCCAGCAGCCAAGTGGGACTTCCCTACGAGCAGTACTTC
.	TRBV14	TRBD2	TRBJ2-7	CASSQRTSGGKNEQYF	TGTGCCAGCAGCCAACGGACTAGCGGGGGGAAAAACGAGCAGTACTTC
.	TRBV6-5	TRBD1	TRBJ2-7	CASSYSGTGEQYF	TGTGCCAGCAGTTACTCCGGGACAGGCGAGCAGTACTTC
.	TRBV6-6	TRBD2	TRBJ2-1	CASREGLAYNEQFF	TGTGCCAGCAGGGAGGGACTAGCATACAATGAGCAGTTCTTC
once	TRBV27	.	TRBJ1-5	CASSFRGSQPQHF	TGTGCCAGCAGTTTTAGGGGCAGTCAGCCCCAGCATTTT
.	TRBV2	TRBD1	TRBJ2-1	CASSDDRESYNEQFF	TGTGCCAGCAGTGACGACAGGGAATCCTACAATGAGCAGTTCTTC
.	TRBV7-3	.	TRBJ2-7	CASSLVSGVQYF	TGTGCCAGCAGCTTAGTTTCGGGGGTACAGTACTTC
.	TRBV27	.	TRBJ1-2	CASQLTVGYGYTF	TGTGCCAGCCAACTTACCGTGGGCTATGGCTACACCTTC
.	TRBV6-5	TRBD1	TRBJ2-1	CASKDYIAGGNEQFF	TGTGCCAGCAAAGACTATATTGCAGGGGGCAATGAGCAGTTCTTC
.	TRBV6-6	.	TRBJ2-5	CASSYSRETQYF	TGTGCCAGCAGTTACTCGAGAGAGACCCAGTACTTC
.	TRBV7-2	.	TRBJ1-2	CASSLVGGGYGYTF	TGTGCCAGCAGCTTAGTTGGGGGGGGCTATGGCTACACCTTC
.	TRBV27	.	TRBJ1-5	CASSSGAQPQHF	TGTGCCAGCAGTTCCGGGGCACAGCCCCAGCATTTT
.	TRBV9	.	TRBJ2-7	CASSVTGSSYEQYF	TGTGCCAGCAGCGTAACAGGGAGCTCCTACGAGCAGTACTTC
.	TRBV14	.	TRBJ2-7	CASSQGGPREQYF	TGTGCCAGCAGCCAAGGGGGACCGCGCGAGCAGTACTTC
.	TRBV4-3	.	TRBJ1-3	CASSQGTGTQSSGNTIYF	TGCGCCAGCAGCCAGGGAACAGGGACTCAAAGCTCTGGAAACACCATATATTTT
.	TRBV29-1	.	TRBJ2-2	CSVEEVAVNTGELFF	TGCAGCGTTGAAGAGGTCGCCGTGAACACCGGGGAGCTGTTTTTT
.	TRBV29-1	TRBD1	TRBJ1-1	CSVEGQGLLSADAEAFF	TGCAGCGTTGAAGGACAGGGTTTATTATCGGCCGACGCTGAAGCTTTCTTT
.	TRBV27	TRBD1	TRBJ2-5	CASSLTRQGGDQGVGYF	TGTGCCAGCAGTTTAACCCGACAGGGGGGAGACCAGGGAGTCGGGTACTTC
.	TRBV27	TRBD1	TRBJ2-7	CASSSSTGTGIYEQYF	TGTGCCAGCAGTTCCAGCACCGGGACAGGGATTTACGAGCAGTACTTC
.	TRBV4-3	.	TRBJ2-1	CASSQERGWGGGNEQFF	TGCGCCAGCAGCCAAGAGCGGGGTTGGGGCGGAGGGAATGAGCAGTTCTTC
.	TRBV4-3	.	TRBJ1-1	CASSYGILHTEAFF	TGCGCCAGCAGCTATGGCATCCTTCACACTGAAGCTTTCTTT
.	TRBV27	.	TRBJ1-1	CASSFGGNEAFF	TGTGCCAGCAGTTTCGGAGGGAATGAAGCTTTCTTT
.	TRBV6-6	.	TRBJ2-1	CASSQTGPESYNEQFF	TGTGCCAGCAGTCAGACCGGGCCCGAATCGTACAATGAGCAGTTCTTC
once	TRBV9	TRBD2	TRBJ2-5	CASSVWGGQETQYF	TGTGCCAGCAGCGTATGGGGGGGGCAAGAGACCCAGTACTTC
.	TRBV7-9	TRBD1	TRBJ2-7	CASSSTGDYEQYF	TGTGCCAGCAGCTCGACAGGGGACTACGAGCAGTACTTC
.	TRBV7-9	.	TRBJ2-7	CASSFGFEQYF	TGTGCCAGCAGCTTCGGCTTTGAGCAGTACTTC
.	TRBV5-5	.	TRBJ1-1	CASSPRRIDTEAFF	TGTGCCAGCAGCCCAAGAAGGATTGACACTGAAGCTTTCTTT